The sequence of this T cell receptor (beta chain) was determined in a study of monozygotic twins with inflammatory bowel disease. TCRdb reanalyzed the 5' RACE reads and collapses them to one entry per CDR3 protein, without DNA. Its table records approximately 400,000 distinct CDR3 sequences. CDR1 is SNHLY and CDR2 is FYNNEI in the germline V gene. The CDR3 has 13 amino acids. The sample taken for sequencing was blood. J is TRBJ2-7 and V is TRBV2; no DNA is available, so the TRBD2 call from TCRdb remains unchecked. This clonotype was obtained from a human donor with ulcerative colitis or Crohn's disease, or a healthy co-twin of an affected twin (not recorded which). This CDR3 is CASSATREDEQYF. Variable domain in full (rest from reference TRBV2 and TRBJ2-7): EPEVTQTPSHQVTQMGQEVILRCVPISNHLYFYWYRQILGQKVEFLVSFYNNEISEKSEIFDDQFSVERPDGSNFTLKIRSTKLEDSAMYFCASSATREDEQYFGPGTRLTVT.